Sequencing of this T cell receptor (beta chain) was carried out in a study of cytomegalovirus exposure and HLA in healthy donors. In the case of this clone: Its antigen is undetermined.

Study outcomes and limitations: A later analysis by the authors found several of the most significant clusters apparently linked to common viral pathogens. The Asian-associated ancestry cluster reportedly had fewer N-insertions than the roughly 670-donor mean in a later analysis. A later analysis found that most CMV-associated TCR beta chains appeared HLA-restricted. A later analysis linked a missense variant in DCLRE1C to the trimming of TCR beta V and J genes.

Primers: 60 Vbeta forward and 13 Jbeta reverse. The data were produced by immunoSEQ multiplex PCR, yet TCRdb's version contains in-frame clones alone and is incomplete. The table lists roughly 140,000 clones, approximately 80% of them singletons. The origin of this receptor is a woman between 50 and 59 years old in good health and CMV-seronegative. The sample consisted of PBMCs.

The CDR3 sequence is CASSSPAGSRGAFF. The CDR3 nucleotides read TGTGCCAGCAGCTCACCGGCAGGGTCCAGGGGAGCTTTCTTT. The gene calls are TRBV6-5 and TRBJ1-1, with D possibly matching TRBD1 (6 bases). Germline CDR1 and CDR2: MNHEY and SVGAGI. The CDR3 spans 14 residues. Trimming removed 6 bases from V and 10 bases from J, with 21 bases in between.